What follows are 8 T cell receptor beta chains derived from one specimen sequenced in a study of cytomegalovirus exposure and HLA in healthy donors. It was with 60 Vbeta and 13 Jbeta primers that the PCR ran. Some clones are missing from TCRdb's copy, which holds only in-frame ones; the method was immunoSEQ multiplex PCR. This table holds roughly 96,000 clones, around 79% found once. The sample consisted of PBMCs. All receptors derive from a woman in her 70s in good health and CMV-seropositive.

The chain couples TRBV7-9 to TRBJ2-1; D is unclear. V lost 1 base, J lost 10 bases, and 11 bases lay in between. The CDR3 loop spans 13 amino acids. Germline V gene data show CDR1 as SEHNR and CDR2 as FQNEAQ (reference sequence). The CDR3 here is CASSLDSKEEQFF. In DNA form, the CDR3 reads TGTGCCAGCAGCTTAGACTCTAAGGAGGAGCAGTTCTTC.

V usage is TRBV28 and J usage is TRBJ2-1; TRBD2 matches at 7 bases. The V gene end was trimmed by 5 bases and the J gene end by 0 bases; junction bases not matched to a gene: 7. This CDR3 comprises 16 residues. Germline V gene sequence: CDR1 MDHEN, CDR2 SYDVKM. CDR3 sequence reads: CASSPGSSGSYNEQFF. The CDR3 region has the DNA TGTGCCAGCAGTCCCGGATCTAGCGGCTCCTACAATGAGCAGTTCTTC. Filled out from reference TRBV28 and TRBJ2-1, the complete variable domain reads DVKVTQSSRYLVKRTGEKVFLECVQDMDHENMFWYRQDPGLGLRLIYFSYDVKMKEKGDIPEGYSVSREKKERFSLILESASTNQTSMYLCASSPGSSGSYNEQFFGPGTRLTVL.

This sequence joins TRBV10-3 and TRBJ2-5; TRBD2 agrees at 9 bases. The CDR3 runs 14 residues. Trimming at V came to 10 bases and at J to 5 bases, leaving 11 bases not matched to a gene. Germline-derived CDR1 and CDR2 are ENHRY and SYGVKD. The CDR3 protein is CATRRAGGSETQYF. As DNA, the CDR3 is TGTGCCACCCGCCGAGCGGGAGGATCGGAGACCCAGTACTTC.

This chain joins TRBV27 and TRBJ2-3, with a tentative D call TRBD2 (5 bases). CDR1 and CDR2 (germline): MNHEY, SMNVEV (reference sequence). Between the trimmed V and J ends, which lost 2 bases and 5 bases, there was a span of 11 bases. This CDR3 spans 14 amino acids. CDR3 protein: CASSLKGRGDTQYF. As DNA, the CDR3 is TGTGCCAGCAGTTTAAAGGGCCGGGGAGATACGCAGTATTTT.

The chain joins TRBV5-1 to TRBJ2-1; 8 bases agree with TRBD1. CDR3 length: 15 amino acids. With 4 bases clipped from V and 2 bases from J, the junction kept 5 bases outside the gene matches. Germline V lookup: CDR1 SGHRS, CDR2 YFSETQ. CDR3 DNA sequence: TGCGCCAGCAGCCACAGGGGGGCTCCCTACAATGAGCAGTTCTTC. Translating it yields CASSHRGAPYNEQFF.

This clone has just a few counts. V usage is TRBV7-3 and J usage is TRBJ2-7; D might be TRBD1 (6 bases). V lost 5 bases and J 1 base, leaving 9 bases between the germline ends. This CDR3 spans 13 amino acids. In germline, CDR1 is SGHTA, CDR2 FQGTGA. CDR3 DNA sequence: TGTGCCAGCAGCGAAGGGGGTTCCTACGAGCAGTACTTC. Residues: CASSEGGSYEQYF. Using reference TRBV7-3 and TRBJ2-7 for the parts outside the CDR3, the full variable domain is GAGVSQTPSNKVTEKGKYVELRCDPISGHTALYWYRQSLGQGPEFLIYFQGTGAADDSGLPNDRFFAVRPEGSVSTLKIQRTERGDSAVYLCASSEGGSYEQYFGPGTRLTVT.

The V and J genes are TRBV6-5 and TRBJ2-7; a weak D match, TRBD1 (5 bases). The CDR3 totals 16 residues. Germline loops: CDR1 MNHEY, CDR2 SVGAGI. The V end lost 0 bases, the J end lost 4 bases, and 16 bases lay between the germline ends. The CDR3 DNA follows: TGTGCCAGCAGTTACTCCCGGACAAGCCTGGGGTACGAGCAGTACTTC. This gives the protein CASSYSRTSLGYEQYF.

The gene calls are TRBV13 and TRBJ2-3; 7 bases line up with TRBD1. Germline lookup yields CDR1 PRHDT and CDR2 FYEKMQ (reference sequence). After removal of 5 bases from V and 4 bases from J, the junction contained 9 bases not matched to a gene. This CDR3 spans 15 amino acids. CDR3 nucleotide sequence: TGTGCCAGCAGCACACACAGGGGTTCCGCAGATACGCAGTATTTT. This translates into CASSTHRGSADTQYF.